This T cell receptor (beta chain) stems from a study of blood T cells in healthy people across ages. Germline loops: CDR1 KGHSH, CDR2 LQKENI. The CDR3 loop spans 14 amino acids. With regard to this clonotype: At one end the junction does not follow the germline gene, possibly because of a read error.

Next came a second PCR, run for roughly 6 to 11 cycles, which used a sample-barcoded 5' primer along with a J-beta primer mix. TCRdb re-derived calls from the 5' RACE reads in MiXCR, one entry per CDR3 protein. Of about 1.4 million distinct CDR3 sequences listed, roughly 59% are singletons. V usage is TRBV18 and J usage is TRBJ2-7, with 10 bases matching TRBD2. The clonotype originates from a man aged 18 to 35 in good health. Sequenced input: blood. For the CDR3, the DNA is TGTGTCAGCTCACCAGGACTAGCGGAGGACGAGCAGTACTTC. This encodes CVSSPGLAEDEQYF. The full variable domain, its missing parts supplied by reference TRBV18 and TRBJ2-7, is NAGVMQNPRHLVRRRGQEARLRCSPMKGHSHVYWYRQLPEEGLKFMVYLQKENIIDESGMPKERFSAEFPKEGPSILRIQQVVRGDSAAYFCVSSPGLAEDEQYFGPGTRLTVT.